This TCR beta chain was found in a study of PD-L1 blockade in urothelial cancer (dated by TCRdb to 2016 to 2017). General notes on the study: All patients started therapy in the mid-2010s and received atezolizumab 1,200 mg intravenously every 3 weeks. Blood samples gave median yields of about 140,000 T cells and 65,000 to 85,000 unique TCRs, along with a median clonality of about 0.084. Pretreatment tumor samples, along with matched peripheral blood serially collected before and after atezolizumab treatment, were subjected to TCR sequencing. Approximately 29 patients had pretreatment blood TCR-seq, approximately 24 had at least one posttreatment blood collection, and approximately 24 had tumor TCR-seq. An exploratory multi-omic analysis was conducted of the somatic, immune and clinical correlates of response to PD-L1 blockade with atezolizumab in urothelial cancer. Blood samples were analyzed at 3 weeks after treatment start (second dose) and at 6 weeks after treatment start. Durable clinical benefit was achieved by nine patients but not by the remaining 20. An ECOG performance status of 0 or 1 was recorded for the patients, and 0 to 3 prior chemotherapy regimens had been received by the patients. Durable clinical benefit meant progression-free survival longer than 6 months, and TCR features were also tested against progression-free and overall survival. In the same patients, pretreatment tumors underwent whole exome sequencing and RNA sequencing in addition to TCR sequencing. About 85% of the roughly 30 patients were males with bladder-origin urothelial cancer, and about 60% of the 29 reported a prior smoking history. What the study reported, not specific to this receptor: Because the sample size was small (n ≈ 27) and many exploratory analyses were performed, the results are intended to be hypothesis-generating. At 3 weeks after the start of treatment, tumor-associated TCR clones in peripheral blood had expanded more in patients with durable benefit (n of about 22, p = 0.022). A pretreatment peripheral blood TCR clonality below the median was linked to improved progression-free and overall survival.

The CDR3 spans 13 residues, from the cysteine through the phenylalanine. Only CDR3 DNA remains: 39 bases, in frame from the first base. The germline V gene yields SGDLS for CDR1 and YYNGEE for CDR2. V has 7 bases trimmed and J has 8 bases trimmed; junction bases matching no gene number 7. The sample's time point, from its label and the paper: pretreatment peripheral blood. The cohort included 25 to 30 patients with locally advanced or metastatic urothelial carcinoma who were treated at Memorial Sloan Kettering on a trial protocol. Peripheral blood mononuclear cells were collected pretreatment and during treatment, with between 1 and 8 total time points obtained per patient. The Qiagen DNeasy Blood extraction kit was used to purify genomic DNA from total PBMCs and from tumor samples. PBMCs were collected pretreatment and during treatment, and were isolated and stored as previously described. As regards this clone: Its recognized antigen is unknown. Qualities for individual bases were not recorded, and no much larger clone is one base off.

Synthetic TCR analog templates were spiked into each PCR to estimate absolute template abundance from read counts. The immunoSEQ assay used bias-controlled V and J gene primers to amplify TCRbeta CDR3 regions from genomic DNA. Sequencing of rearranged TCRbeta segments was done at approximately 20X coverage. Per the original workflow: Clustering was used to correct sequencing errors, and CDR3s were annotated against IMGT to assign V, D and J genes. Downstream analyses used only productive TCRbeta rearrangements, leaving out any out-of-frame or stop-codon sequences. Clonality was computed as one minus Shannon entropy normalized by the log of the number of unique productive sequences. Clones differing between time points or between blood and tumor were identified by Fisher's exact test with Benjamini-Hochberg correction at adjusted p below 0.01. In its TCRdb copy, this immuneACCESS table keeps in-frame sequences only and misses some clones. Where compared with another copy, unresolved V genes explain less than half of these, and the others have no known cause. V and J calls plus clone size are reproduced from that table; the DNA served to infer D and trimming. A total of 80,000 to 90,000 clones appear in this sample, over 75% of them only once. Around 14% of the sample rests with the top ten.

The sample here was PBMCs, taken around atezolizumab (anti-PD-L1) treatment. Recombination joined TRBV9 with TRBJ2-2, and TRBD2 matches 8 of the central bases. This TCR derives from a man in his fifties or sixties with urothelial cancer. CDR3 loop: CASGTRRRGELFF. The nucleotide sequence reads as follows: TGTGCCAGCGGGACTAGGAGGAGGGGGGAGCTGTTTTTT.